This T cell receptor beta chain is drawn from a study of cytomegalovirus exposure and HLA in healthy donors. In the study overall: Of some 360 genotyped donors, more than 75% clustered with self-reported Caucasian donors.

With respect to this clone: Its antigen is not identified.

The CDR3 is 15 amino acids. The germline gives CDR1 SNHLY, CDR2 FYNNEI. The V end lost 1 base, the J end lost 5 bases, and 11 bases lay between the germline ends. Whole-study findings and limits: Most TCR beta V segments were productive about 90% or about 30% of the time in an earlier analysis.

The PCR was carried out with 60 Vbeta primers and 13 Jbeta primers. Using immunoSEQ multiplex PCR, the repertoire was profiled, and TCRdb retains in-frame clones only, with some absent. The sample yields about 52,000 clones, 72% seen once. The sample was PBMCs. The clonotype was recovered from a woman aged 45 to 65 in good health and CMV-seronegative. This sequence joins TRBV2 and TRBJ2-2; a weak D match, TRBD1 (5 bases). CDR3 protein: CASSEGGRRTGELFF. The CDR3 nucleotides read TGTGCCAGCAGTGAAGGGGGCCGTAGGACCGGGGAGCTGTTTTTT. The full variable domain, completed using reference TRBV2 and TRBJ2-2, is EPEVTQTPSHQVTQMGQEVILRCVPISNHLYFYWYRQILGQKVEFLVSFYNNEISEKSEIFDDQFSVERPDGSNFTLKIRSTKLEDSAMYFCASSEGGRRTGELFFGEGSRLTVL.